These 26 T cell receptor beta chains came from one sample sequenced in a study of blood T cell repertoires in COVID-19 (TCRdb year 2020). Libraries were made using the immunoSEQ multiplex PCR assay. TCRdb provides this immuneACCESS table in a form limited to in-frame rearrangements. Some clones are lacking; in checked studies, under half of them reflect an unresolved V gene, and why the rest are absent is not known. Recorded for this sample are about 110,000 clones; less than 75% of them occurred a single time. Of the sample, roughly 2% is held by the ten largest clones. The sample was peripheral blood. These receptors all come from a woman in her forties with acute or convalescent COVID-19.

The chain joins TRBV6-4 to TRBJ2-1; 10 nucleotides line up with TRBD2. Germline V CDR1 and CDR2: MRHNA, SNTAGT. Germline trimming cut 4 bases from V and 8 bases from J; bases unmatched to any gene: 5. This CDR3 comprises 14 residues. This CDR3 is CASSVGLAGDEQFF. DNA for the CDR3: TGTGCCAGCAGTGTCGGGCTAGCGGGGGATGAGCAGTTCTTC.

The rearrangement links TRBV9 to TRBJ2-5; D perhaps matches TRBD2 (7 bases). The germline V gene has CDR1 SGDLS and CDR2 YYNGEE. V was cut by 4 bases and J by 5 bases, with 18 bases left in between. This CDR3 region has 15 residues. The CDR3 is CASSPRGGSRETQYF. The DNA for the CDR3 is TGTGCCAGCAGCCCTAGGGGGGGGAGCCGGGAGACCCAGTACTTC.

The V gene is TRBV28, the J gene TRBJ1-5, with D hard to call. In germline, CDR1 is MDHEN, CDR2 SYDVKM. The CDR3 has 13 residues. Trimming took 5 bases from V and 4 from J, leaving 9 bases between them. The CDR3 loop is CASSEGTNQPQHF. In DNA, the CDR3 is TGTGCCAGCAGTGAGGGAACGAATCAGCCCCAGCATTTT.

The genes are TRBV21-1 and TRBJ2-7; the table's D gene call, TRBD1, was not cross checked with the DNA. TRBV21-1 is a pseudogene locus. The CDR3 is made up of 16 amino acids. CDR3: CASSKLPTGGGTEQYF. CDR3 DNA sequence: TGTGCCAGCAGCAAATTGCCGACAGGGGGCGGTACGGAGCAGTACTTC.

The chain joins TRBV3-1 (or the pseudogene TRBV3-2) to TRBJ2-2; 9 bases agree with TRBD2. The ends lost 4 bases at V and 7 bases at J; junction bases unmatched: 7. This CDR3 is built from 15 residues. Per germline, CDR1 LGHDT and CDR2 YNNKEL (reference sequence). The CDR3 coding sequence is TGTGCCAGCAGCCCGGAGCGGGGGGCGGGCGGGGAGCTGTTTTTT. It specifies CASSPERGAGGELFF.

The chain employs TRBV10-3 and TRBJ2-7, with 7 bases identical to TRBD1. Trimming cost V 6 bases and J 1 base; bases outside gene matches: 6. Per germline, CDR1 ENHRY and CDR2 SYGVKD. The CDR3 is made up of 14 amino acids. The CDR3 spells CAIRPAQGSYEQYF. The CDR3 DNA follows: TGTGCCATCAGGCCGGCACAGGGGTCCTACGAGCAGTACTTC.

The chain is built from TRBV5-1 and TRBJ1-6; TRBD1 might be the D (5 bases). Germline CDR1 is SGHRS and CDR2 is YFSETQ. The CDR3 consists of 14 residues. V was cut by 0 bases and J by 8 bases, with 9 bases left in between. In DNA form, the CDR3 reads TGCGCCAGCAGCTTGGAGGGGTTCGATTCACCCCTCCACTTT. It yields the protein CASSLEGFDSPLHF.

In its sample, this clone was seen many times. The chain couples TRBV25-1 to TRBJ1-3; D possibly corresponds to TRBD1 (5 bases). This CDR3 comprises 17 residues. Per germline, CDR1 MGHDK and CDR2 SYGVNS. The V and J ends lost 1 base and 4 bases respectively, with 17 bases between them. The DNA of the CDR3 is TGTGCCAGCAGTGAATCCTCCCGGGAGGGGAGAGGAAACACCATATATTTT. As protein: CASSESSREGRGNTIYF. Full variable domain (remainder filled in from reference TRBV25-1 and TRBJ1-3): EADIYQTPRYLVIGTGKKITLECSQTMGHDKMYWYQQDPGMELHLIHYSYGVNSTEKGDLSSESTVSRIRTEHFPLTLESARPSHTSQYLCASSESSREGRGNTIYFGEGSWLTVV.

This clone was recorded a few times. The chain links TRBV29-1 to TRBJ1-1, with D possibly TRBD1 on 6 matching bases. Germline CDR1 SQVTM, CDR2 ANQGSEA. This CDR3 is 14 amino acids long. Trimming pared 5 bases from V and 3 bases from J, leaving 16 bases between. CDR3 coding DNA: TGCAGCGTTCTCGGGGGGCGGGGATACACTGAAGCTTTCTTT. This translates into CSVLGGRGYTEAFF.

The chain links TRBV18 to TRBJ2-1, with TRBD2 identical over 11 bases. The CDR3 is 15 amino acids. CDR1 is KGHSH and CDR2 is LQKENI in the germline V gene. V shed 5 bases, J shed 3 bases, and the junction held 3 bases outside the gene matches. This chain's CDR3 is CASSTGTSGYNEQFF. The CDR3 bases are TGTGCCAGCTCAACCGGGACTAGCGGCTACAATGAGCAGTTCTTC.

This clone was found a few times. V is TRBV5-4 and J is TRBJ2-1; 7 bases fit TRBD1. V lost 4 bases to trimming and J lost 7 bases; unmatched junction nucleotides: 8. There are 14 residues in the CDR3. Germline V gene data show CDR1 as SGHNT and CDR2 as YYREEE (reference sequence). The CDR3 here is CASSRDSVGNEQFF. In nucleotides, the CDR3 is TGTGCCAGCAGCCGGGACAGCGTGGGGAATGAGCAGTTCTTC.

The chain uses TRBV7-3 and TRBJ1-2, with D tentatively TRBD1 (6 bases). Trimming shortened V by 2 bases and J by 9 bases, and 13 bases separated the two germline ends. The CDR3 length is 13 residues. CDR1 is SGHTA, CDR2 FQGTGA, per germline. The CDR3 loop reads CASSLERGISYTF. CDR3 sequence (DNA): TGTGCCAGCAGCTTAGAGAGGGGGATAAGCTACACCTTC.

This clone was detected ten times or more. The chain employs TRBV6-5 and TRBJ2-5; a possible D gene is TRBD2 (6 bases). Trimming removed 8 bases at V and 4 bases at J, with 11 bases between. CDR3 length: 12 amino acids. Germline-derived CDR1 and CDR2 are MNHEY and SVGAGI. The CDR3 coding sequence is TGTGCCAGCGGGACTTTTGGAGAGACCCAGTACTTC. Its protein is CASGTFGETQYF.

J is TRBJ2-1 and V is TRBV3-1 (or the pseudogene TRBV3-2); possible D gene TRBD2, 5 bases. CDR1 and CDR2 from the germline V gene are LGHDT and YNNKEL (reference sequence). Trimming stripped 3 bases from V and 5 bases from J, with 14 bases between. This CDR3 contains 15 residues. In DNA, the CDR3 is TGTGCCAGCAGCCATGGAGGACTGCGCAACAATGAGCAGTTCTTC. Translating it yields CASSHGGLRNNEQFF.

This sequence joins TRBV5-4 and TRBJ2-3, with D unclear. The germline V gene encodes CDR1 SGHNT and CDR2 YYREEE (reference sequence). The V gene lost 0 bases and the J gene lost 2 bases, with 10 bases spanning the gap. The CDR3 has 15 residues. CDR3 bases: TGTGCCAGCAGCTTGGGGTCAACATTCACAGATACGCAGTATTTT. Translated, it gives CASSLGSTFTDTQYF. Filled out from reference TRBV5-4 and TRBJ2-3, the complete variable domain reads ETGVTQSPTHLIKTRGQQVTLRCSSQSGHNTVSWYQQALGQGPQFIFQYYREEENGRGNFPPRFSGLQFPNYSSELNVNALELDDSALYLCASSLGSTFTDTQYFGPGTRLTVL.

In its sample, this clone was seen once. The J gene is TRBJ1-4, the V gene TRBV5-4; TRBD1 might be the D (5 bases). The CDR3 has 13 amino acids. Per germline, CDR1 SGHNT and CDR2 YYREEE (reference sequence). The V and J ends lost 0 bases and 6 bases respectively, with 6 bases between them. CDR3: CASSLGGDEKLFF. The CDR3 coding sequence is TGTGCCAGCAGCTTGGGGGGGGATGAAAAACTGTTTTTT.

This clone has just one count. This sequence joins TRBV25-1 and TRBJ1-2; 9 bases fit TRBD1. Germline V CDR1 and CDR2: MGHDK, SYGVNS. The CDR3 is 13 amino acids. The J segment lost 6 bases and the V segment lost 6 bases, leaving 5 bases of the junction unmatched. CDR3 in DNA: TGTGCCAGCAGCGGGTGGGACAGGGATGGCTACACCTTC. Amino acid sequence: CASSGWDRDGYTF.

CDR3 DNA: TGTGCCAGCAGCCAACAGGGCGGCGGATACGATGAAGCTTTCTTT. Protein sequence: CASSQQGGGYDEAFF. The genes are TRBV7-3 and TRBJ1-1; maybe TRBD1 (6 bases). In germline, CDR1 is SGHTA, CDR2 FQGTGA. The V end was cut by 5 bases, the J end by 7 bases, with 20 bases between. The CDR3 runs 15 residues.

The chain couples TRBV5-6 to TRBJ2-7, with 9 bases lining up with TRBD2. Germline V lookup: CDR1 SGHDT, CDR2 YYEEEE. The V segment lost 3 bases and the J segment 9 bases; nucleotides outside the gene matches: 10. The CDR3 has 14 residues. For the CDR3, the DNA is TGTGCCAGCAGCTCCCCGGGACTAGCCGTCGGGCAGTACTTC. The encoded protein is CASSSPGLAVGQYF.

The chain uses TRBV24-1 and TRBJ2-6; TRBD1 aligns across 8 bases. Germline lookup yields CDR1 KGHDR and CDR2 SFDVKD. The trim removed 4 bases at V and 2 bases at J, leaving 6 bases unmatched. CDR3 length: 17 amino acids. The CDR3 region is CATSERTGQTGANVLTF. CDR3 bases: TGTGCCACCAGTGAGAGGACAGGGCAGACTGGGGCCAACGTCCTGACTTTC.

The chain carries TRBV7-9 and TRBJ1-2; D is unresolved. The V gene lost 5 bases and the J gene lost 8 bases, with 12 bases spanning the gap. Germline V gene sequence: CDR1 SEHNR, CDR2 FQNEAQ (reference sequence). The CDR3 extends over 12 amino acids. The CDR3 nucleotides are TGTGCCAGCAGCCGCGGACTGGAGGGCTACACCTTC. Its protein is CASSRGLEGYTF.

The chain has TRBV18 and TRBJ2-3; D is ambiguous. CDR3 length: 14 residues. Germline values: CDR1 KGHSH, CDR2 LQKENI. V shed 0 bases and J shed 4 bases, with 8 bases lying between them. In nucleotides, the CDR3 is TGTGCCAGCTCACCACCCTCGGTTTCAGATACGCAGTATTTT. Its protein is CASSPPSVSDTQYF.

This rearrangement joins TRBV9 to TRBJ1-2, with D perhaps matching TRBD1 (6 bases). This CDR3 is 12 amino acids long. The ends were cut back, 7 bases at V and 8 bases at J, with 15 bases in the middle. Germline lookup yields CDR1 SGDLS and CDR2 YYNGEE. Written as DNA, the CDR3 is TGTGCCAGCCAAGGGGGAATAAGAGGCTACACCTTC. It codes for CASQGGIRGYTF.

This clone has only a few counts. In the same sample, other DNA sequences code for this CDR3. The chain recombines TRBV19 with TRBJ1-5; TRBD1 aligns across 7 bases. CDR1 is LNHDA and CDR2 is SQIVND in the germline V gene (reference sequence). Losses at the gene ends were 3 bases for V and 2 bases for J; bases not matched to a gene: 1. There are 14 residues in the CDR3. CDR3 bases: TGTGCCAGTAGTATCACAGGGGGCAATCAGCCCCAGCATTTT. This gives the protein CASSITGGNQPQHF.

The chain's CDR3 is CAKSGAFF. DNA of the CDR3: TGTGCCAAGTCAGGGGCTTTCTTT. V and J are TRBV21-1 and TRBJ1-1; the table names TRBD1, a call not compared with the DNA. TRBV21-1 is a listed pseudogene. This CDR3 comprises 8 residues.

V gene TRBV2 combines with J gene TRBJ1-1; 8 bases agree with TRBD1. CDR1 and CDR2 from the germline V gene are SNHLY and FYNNEI. With V trimmed by 6 bases and J by 2 bases, 5 bases remained unmatched. This CDR3 has 14 amino acids. CDR3 DNA sequence: TGTGCCAGCAGGGAAACAGGGGGTAACACTGAAGCTTTCTTT. This codes for CASRETGGNTEAFF.